What follows are 28 T cell receptor beta chains derived from one specimen sequenced in a study of cytomegalovirus exposure and HLA in healthy donors. PCR primers comprised 60 Vbeta and 13 Jbeta primers. Produced via immunoSEQ multiplex PCR; TCRdb's table is partial and in-frame only. This sample yields approximately 170,000 clones, of which approximately 80% are seen a single time; 9% to 10% belongs to the top ten. Sample: PBMCs. The receptors shown here come from a man aged 18 to 29 in good health and CMV-seropositive.

The V gene is TRBV5-4, the J gene TRBJ2-3; the D gene is possibly TRBD1 (6 bases). The germline CDR1 and CDR2 sequences are SGHNT and YYREEE (reference sequence). Trimming pared 6 bases from V and 0 bases from J, leaving 8 bases between. The CDR3 runs to 13 residues. The CDR3 protein is CASTDRSTDTQYF. In DNA, the CDR3 is TGTGCCAGCACCGACAGGAGCACAGATACGCAGTATTTT.

This rearrangement joins TRBV7-8 to TRBJ2-1; 11 positions agree with TRBD2. The germline V gene encodes CDR1 SGHVS and CDR2 FQNEAQ. Unmatched junction bases numbered 4, after V lost 3 bases and J lost 0 bases. The CDR3 is 17 residues long. The CDR3 nucleotides read TGTGCCAGCAGCTTCTCCGGGACTAGCGGCTCCTACAATGAGCAGTTCTTC. This codes for CASSFSGTSGSYNEQFF.

Here the CDR3 DNA reads TGTGCCAGCAGCTATGGTAGGACAGGGGGGAATACTGAAGCTTTCTTT. This encodes CASSYGRTGGNTEAFF. The chain carries TRBV28 and TRBJ1-1; 10 bases are shared with TRBD1. From germline, CDR1 is MDHEN and CDR2 SYDVKM. The J segment lost 5 bases and the V segment lost 6 bases, leaving 12 bases of the junction unmatched. The CDR3 contains 16 residues.

Details on this clone: One base away lies a much larger clone, so this may be a sequencing read error. V and J are TRBV6-1 and TRBJ2-5; 9 bases fit TRBD1. TRBJ2-7 explains the end of the DNA better; the J call may be wrong. Germline CDR1 MNHNS, CDR2 SASEGT. This CDR3 has 15 amino acids. The CDR3 loop is CASSEEGTGSYEQYF. The CDR3 DNA is TGTGCCAGCAGTGAAGAGGGGACAGGGTCCTACGAGCAGTACTTC.

The genes are TRBV5-6 and TRBJ1-1, with 8 bases that match TRBD1. This CDR3 has 12 residues. Per the germline V gene, CDR1 is SGHDT and CDR2 is YYEEEE. The J segment lost 10 bases and the V segment lost 2 bases, leaving 4 bases of the junction unmatched. CDR3 loop: CASSFGQGIAFF. DNA of the CDR3: TGTGCCAGCAGCTTTGGACAGGGCATAGCTTTCTTT.

This clone occurred a few times. The gene calls are TRBV13 and TRBJ2-3, with D possibly being TRBD1 (6 bases). V was cut by 2 bases and J by 2 bases, with 11 bases left in between. Germline values: CDR1 PRHDT, CDR2 FYEKMQ (reference sequence). The CDR3 runs 15 residues. CDR3 protein: CASSLTQGFTDTQYF. CDR3 in DNA: TGTGCCAGCAGCTTAACACAGGGATTCACAGATACGCAGTATTTT.

The J gene is TRBJ2-3, the V gene TRBV18, with 14 nucleotides matching TRBD2. The germline CDR1 and CDR2 sequences are KGHSH and LQKENI. There are 17 residues in the CDR3. After removal of 6 bases from V and 3 bases from J, the junction contained 8 bases not matched to a gene. CDR3 bases: TGTGCCAGCTCCCGCGGGACTAGCGGGAGTGGGACAGATACGCAGTATTTT. It yields the protein CASSRGTSGSGTDTQYF.

The chain couples TRBV30 to TRBJ2-7; 8 bases are shared with TRBD1. J lost 5 bases, V lost 0 bases, and 3 bases had no gene match. Per germline, CDR1 GTSNPN and CDR2 SVGIG (reference sequence). This CDR3 has 13 residues. The CDR3 DNA reads as TGTGCCTGGAGTGTACAGGGGGACCACGAGCAGTACTTC. Translated: CAWSVQGDHEQYF.

This clone was counted between two and nine times. The gene calls are TRBV5-1 and TRBJ1-1; perhaps TRBD1 as D (6 bases). With 7 bases removed from V and 5 bases from J, the gap between germline ends came to 15 bases. The germline V gene encodes CDR1 SGHRS and CDR2 YFSETQ. CDR3 length: 13 residues. The CDR3 region has the DNA TGCGCCAGCGGGGGCGAGAGCAAGACTGAAGCTTTCTTT. It codes for CASGGESKTEAFF.

The rearrangement joins TRBV5-5 to TRBJ1-1; D perhaps matches TRBD1 (6 bases). V lost 4 bases, J lost 3 bases, and 22 bases lay in between. This CDR3 is built from 17 residues. Germline-derived CDR1 and CDR2 are SGHKS and YYEKEE (reference sequence). CDR3 sequence (DNA): TGTGCCAGCAGCCGCTTTTTTCAGGGGATCACGGACACTGAAGCTTTCTTT. This gives the protein CASSRFFQGITDTEAFF.

This chain links TRBV29-1 with TRBJ1-1; the D gene is possibly TRBD1 (5 bases). The CDR3 is made up of 17 amino acids. CDR1 is SQVTM, CDR2 ANQGSEA, per germline. Trimming left V 7 bases short and J 3 bases short, with 27 bases between. The CDR3 protein is CSATRVGTLKADTEAFF. The CDR3 bases are TGCAGCGCGACCAGGGTGGGGACTCTCAAGGCGGACACTGAAGCTTTCTTT.

The chain couples TRBV10-2 to TRBJ2-5; 7 bases map to TRBD2. The germline CDR1 and CDR2 sequences are WSHSY and SAAADI. The CDR3 has 14 residues. Germline trimming cut 7 bases from V and 2 bases from J; bases unmatched to any gene: 7. In DNA form, the CDR3 reads TGCGCCAGCACCTCGTGGGGGGGACAAGAGACCCAGTACTTC. Translated: CASTSWGGQETQYF.

The V and J genes are TRBV19 and TRBJ2-1, with D unclear. The CDR3 totals 15 residues. Germline CDR1 reads LNHDA; CDR2 reads SQIVND (reference sequence). The V and J ends lost 3 bases and 4 bases respectively, with 13 bases between them. CDR3 protein: CASSINPNYYNEQFF. The DNA for the CDR3 is TGTGCCAGTAGTATTAACCCTAATTATTACAATGAGCAGTTCTTC.

The chain is built from TRBV30 and TRBJ1-6, with D possibly matching TRBD1 (5 bases). Germline V gene sequence: CDR1 GTSNPN, CDR2 SVGIG (reference sequence). The CDR3 consists of 15 residues. Trimming cost V 4 bases and J 7 bases, with 17 bases left between them. In DNA form, the CDR3 reads TGTGCCTGGAACGTGGCAGGGACTAGGAATTCACCCCTCCACTTT. It specifies CAWNVAGTRNSPLHF.

The chain couples TRBV7-9 to TRBJ1-1; no definite D call. CDR3 length: 14 amino acids. V was pared by 4 bases and J by 1 base, with 10 bases between. Germline V gene lookup returns CDR1 SEHNR and CDR2 FQNEAQ (reference sequence). In DNA form, the CDR3 reads TGTGCCAGCAGCTCCTCGGGAAAGAACACTGAAGCTTTCTTT. Translating it yields CASSSSGKNTEAFF. The full variable domain, with the rest looked up from reference TRBV7-9 and TRBJ1-1, is DTGVSQNPRHKITKRGQNVTFRCDPISEHNRLYWYRQTLGQGPEFLTYFQNEAQLEKSRLLSDRFSAERPKGSFSTLEIQRTEQGDSAMYLCASSSSGKNTEAFFGQGTRLTVV.

This chain links TRBV23-1 with TRBJ1-2; perhaps TRBD1 as D (5 bases). TRBV23-1 is identified as an open reading frame with a role that is uncertain. The CDR3 contains 15 residues. Deletions cut 2 bases from V and 0 bases from J, with 10 bases between. The CDR3 DNA reads as TGCGCCAGCAGTCAACGCGACAGTACTAACTATGGCTACACCTTC. It is translated as CASSQRDSTNYGYTF.

The genes are TRBV29-1 and TRBJ1-3, with a tentative D call TRBD1 (5 bases). The CDR3 runs to 14 residues. CDR1 is SQVTM, CDR2 ANQGSEA, per germline. V was trimmed by 4 bases and J by 0 bases, leaving 10 bases between them. CDR3 amino acids: CSVAATDSGNTIYF. The DNA of the CDR3 is TGCAGCGTTGCCGCGACAGACTCTGGAAACACCATATATTTT. Supplemented by reference TRBV29-1 and TRBJ1-3, the full variable domain reads SAVISQKPSRDICQRGTSLTIQCQVDSQVTMMFWYRQQPGQSLTLIATANQGSEATYESGFVIDKFPISRPNLTFSTLTVSNMSPEDSSIYLCSVAATDSGNTIYFGEGSWLTVV.

The chain recombines TRBV13 with TRBJ1-2; D possibly corresponds to TRBD1 (6 bases). The CDR3 runs to 18 residues. Germline-derived CDR1 and CDR2 are PRHDT and FYEKMQ (reference sequence). V was cut by 2 bases and J by 6 bases, with 25 bases left in between. CDR3 DNA sequence: TGTGCCAGCAGCTTAAGTTACCCCTTAAATCACAGGGACGATGGCTACACCTTC. Protein: CASSLSYPLNHRDDGYTF.

The chain combines TRBV10-3 with TRBJ1-1; D might be TRBD1 (6 bases). Germline V CDR1 and CDR2: ENHRY, SYGVKD. Between the trimmed V and J ends, which lost 4 bases and 2 bases, there was a span of 17 bases. The CDR3 consists of 16 residues. The CDR3 DNA reads as TGTGCCATCAGTGTGGTCAGGGGATCGGGTAACACTGAAGCTTTCTTT. It codes for CAISVVRGSGNTEAFF.

This clone appeared once. The chain combines TRBV5-6 with TRBJ2-7, with TRBD2 identical over 9 bases. The CDR3 loop spans 14 amino acids. The germline CDR1 and CDR2 sequences are SGHDT and YYEEEE. Trimming cost V 0 bases and J 4 bases; bases outside gene matches: 2. The CDR3 reads CASSLVSGSYEQYF. The CDR3 nucleotides are TGTGCCAGCAGCTTGGTTAGCGGGAGTTACGAGCAGTACTTC.

This clone has a handful of counts. The genes are TRBV28 and TRBJ1-4; 8 bases agree with TRBD1. Germline assignment: CDR1 MDHEN and CDR2 SYDVKM. The CDR3 contains 12 residues. J was trimmed by 6 bases and V by 9 bases; bases with no gene match: 3. The CDR3 region has the DNA TGTGCCAGTACAGGGGGGCATGAAAAACTGTTTTTT. This sequence encodes CASTGGHEKLFF.

The chain is built from TRBV27 and TRBJ1-4; perhaps TRBD1 as D (6 bases). Germline assignment: CDR1 MNHEY and CDR2 SMNVEV (reference sequence). V lost 6 bases and J lost 5, with 13 bases in between. There are 14 residues in the CDR3. This chain's CDR3 is CASSQQGLNEKLFF. The CDR3 bases are TGTGCCAGCAGCCAACAGGGTTTAAATGAAAAACTGTTTTTT.

The genes are TRBV10-1 and TRBJ1-2; possible D gene TRBD1, 5 bases. The V end lost 4 bases, the J end lost 0 bases, and 9 bases lay between the germline ends. There are 14 residues in the CDR3. Germline CDR1 and CDR2: WNHNN and SYGVQD (reference sequence). The CDR3 sequence is CASSAAGTNYGYTF. CDR3 in DNA: TGCGCCAGCAGTGCGGCAGGGACTAACTATGGCTACACCTTC.

V usage is TRBV10-1 and J usage is TRBJ1-1; 7 positions match TRBD1. Per germline, CDR1 WNHNN and CDR2 SYGVQD (reference sequence). This CDR3 spans 13 amino acids. V lost 6 bases to trimming and J lost 1 base; unmatched junction nucleotides: 2. The CDR3 reads CASSRTGNTEAFF. The DNA of the CDR3 is TGCGCCAGCAGCAGGACAGGGAACACTGAAGCTTTCTTT.

The gene calls are TRBV6-5 and TRBJ2-1; 9 bases are a match to TRBD1. Germline values: CDR1 MNHEY, CDR2 SVGAGI. Losses at the gene ends were 6 bases for V and 9 bases for J; bases not matched to a gene: 9. The CDR3 covers 14 residues. Here the CDR3 reads CASSSRDRVREQFF. The CDR3, as DNA: TGTGCCAGCAGCAGCCGGGACAGGGTTCGTGAGCAGTTCTTC.

The chain is built from TRBV11-2 and TRBJ2-7; 8 nucleotides agree with TRBD2. The CDR3 has 14 residues. V lost 1 base to trimming and J lost 5 bases; unmatched junction nucleotides: 4. CDR1 is SGHAT and CDR2 is FQNNGV in the germline V gene. The CDR3 coding sequence is TGTGCCAGCAGCTTAGGAGCGGGGGCCCACGAGCAGTACTTC. This translates into CASSLGAGAHEQYF.

The chain joins TRBV11-2 to TRBJ2-1; 10 positions agree with TRBD2. This CDR3 is built from 18 residues. V shed 4 bases and J 0 bases; nucleotides not matched to a gene: 9. The germline V gene has CDR1 SGHAT and CDR2 FQNNGV. CDR3 DNA: TGTGCCAGCAGCTGGACTAGCGGATTTCAGAGCTCCTACAATGAGCAGTTCTTC. It yields the protein CASSWTSGFQSSYNEQFF.

The chain employs TRBV7-9 and TRBJ1-2; 12 bases agree with TRBD1. With 5 bases clipped from V and 3 bases from J, the junction kept 7 bases outside the gene matches. Per the germline V gene, CDR1 is SEHNR and CDR2 is FQNEAQ (reference sequence). The CDR3 sequence is 16 residues long. DNA of the CDR3: TGTGCCAGCAGCGTCGCCGGGACAGGGGGCTACTATGGCTACACCTTC. Its translation: CASSVAGTGGYYGYTF.